One and the same sample provided the 6 T cell receptor beta chains below, sequenced in a study of blood T cell repertoires in COVID-19. TCRdb's copy holds only in-frame clones and misses some; the assay was immunoSEQ multiplex PCR. The sample includes approximately 230,000 clones, about nine tenths of them seen just once. The sequencing input was peripheral blood. All receptors come from a man aged 30 to 39 who had recovered from COVID-19.

This chain connects TRBV25-1 to TRBJ2-1, with 10 bases fitting TRBD1. With 4 bases clipped from V and 8 bases from J, the junction kept 8 bases outside the gene matches. The CDR3 loop spans 15 amino acids. The germline gives CDR1 MGHDK, CDR2 SYGVNS. The CDR3, as DNA: TGTGCCAGCAGTGGGTGGGACAGGGGACTAGATGAGCAGTTCTTC. Translated, it gives CASSGWDRGLDEQFF.

This clone has just one count. The chain carries TRBV27 and TRBJ2-6, with 9 bases lining up with TRBD1. The CDR3 is 18 amino acids. Germline assignment: CDR1 MNHEY and CDR2 SMNVEV (reference sequence). V lost 2 bases, J lost 2 bases, and 7 bases stayed unmatched. CDR3 nucleotides: TGTGCCAGCAGTTTAAACAGGGGGCGCAGGCCTGGGGCCAACGTCCTGACTTTC. Translation: CASSLNRGRRPGANVLTF.

The rearrangement links TRBV7-9 to TRBJ1-5; 8 nucleotides align to TRBD1. This CDR3 is 14 amino acids long. Germline assignment: CDR1 SEHNR and CDR2 FQNEAQ (reference sequence). V lost 11 bases to trimming and J lost 2 bases; unmatched junction nucleotides: 8. CDR3: CAGEQGGGNQPQHF. The CDR3 DNA follows: TGTGCCGGCGAACAGGGGGGCGGCAATCAGCCCCAGCATTTT.

The chain carries TRBV2 and TRBJ2-1, with D perhaps TRBD2 (6 bases). The CDR3 totals 14 residues. Between the trimmed V and J ends, which lost 11 bases and 2 bases, there was a span of 16 bases. Germline values: CDR1 SNHLY, CDR2 FYNNEI. CDR3: CAYRLGGAYNEQFF. Here the CDR3 DNA reads TGTGCCTATCGGCTCGGGGGAGCCTACAATGAGCAGTTCTTC.

This clone was counted a few times. The chain carries TRBV2 and TRBJ1-3; D is possibly TRBD1 (5 bases). The germline V gene encodes CDR1 SNHLY and CDR2 FYNNEI. The CDR3 sequence is 13 residues long. The V gene lost 9 bases and the J gene lost 3 bases, with 12 bases spanning the gap. The CDR3 spells CARSGFLGNTIYF. The CDR3 region has the DNA TGTGCCAGATCAGGGTTTCTTGGAAACACCATATATTTT. Looking up the rest from reference TRBV2 and TRBJ1-3 gives the full variable domain: EPEVTQTPSHQVTQMGQEVILRCVPISNHLYFYWYRQILGQKVEFLVSFYNNEISEKSEIFDDQFSVERPDGSNFTLKIRSTKLEDSAMYFCARSGFLGNTIYFGEGSWLTVV.

The chain has TRBV4-1 and TRBJ2-1; D is ambiguous. Germline-derived CDR1 and CDR2 are MGHRA and YSYEKL. V was cut by 6 bases and J by 0 bases, with 12 bases left in between. This CDR3 region has 15 residues. Here the CDR3 reads CASSYTRSSYNEQFF. The CDR3 region has the DNA TGCGCCAGCAGTTACACAAGGAGCTCCTACAATGAGCAGTTCTTC.